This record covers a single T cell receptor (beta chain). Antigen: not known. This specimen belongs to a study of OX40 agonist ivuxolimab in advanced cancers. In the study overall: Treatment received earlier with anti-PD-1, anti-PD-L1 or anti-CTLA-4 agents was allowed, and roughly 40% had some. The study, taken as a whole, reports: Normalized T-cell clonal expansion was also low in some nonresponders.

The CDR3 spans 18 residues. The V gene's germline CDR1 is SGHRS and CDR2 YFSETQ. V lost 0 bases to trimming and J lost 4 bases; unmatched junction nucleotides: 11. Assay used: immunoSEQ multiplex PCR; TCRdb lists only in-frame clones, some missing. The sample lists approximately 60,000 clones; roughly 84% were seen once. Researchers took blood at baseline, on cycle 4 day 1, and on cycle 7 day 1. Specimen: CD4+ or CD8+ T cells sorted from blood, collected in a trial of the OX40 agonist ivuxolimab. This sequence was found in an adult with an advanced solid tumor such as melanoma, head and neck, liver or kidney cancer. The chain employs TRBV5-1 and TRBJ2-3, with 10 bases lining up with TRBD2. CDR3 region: CASSLARLAGDVSDTQYF. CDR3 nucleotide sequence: TGCGCCAGCAGCTTGGCTAGGCTAGCGGGAGATGTTTCAGATACGCAGTATTTT. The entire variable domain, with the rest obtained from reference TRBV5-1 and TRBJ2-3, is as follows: KAGVTQTPRYLIKTRGQQVTLSCSPISGHRSVSWYQQTPGQGLQFLFEYFSETQRNKGNFPGRFSGRQFSNSRSEMNVSTLELGDSALYLCASSLARLAGDVSDTQYFGPGTRLTVL.